The clone carrying this TCR beta chain was seen many times. Its antigen remains unidentified. This sample was taken from a study of T-cell reconstitution after alpha-beta-depleted transplantation in children. Findings of the study overall: Reports say that about two months after transplant, the alpha-beta T cells came out of several hundred graft clones that had expanded. Once a year had passed after transplant, T-cell counts and diversity came mostly from newly produced T cells.

The TCRbeta library incorporated unique molecular identifiers. One entry per CDR3 protein results from TCRdb running MiXCR on the PCR reads. The sample yields about 640,000 distinct CDR3 sequences, under 15% seen once. J lost 2 bases, V lost 1 base, and 4 bases had no gene match. Germline V gene data show CDR1 as KGHDR and CDR2 as SFDVKD. The CDR3 is 17 residues long. The rearrangement joins TRBV24-1 to TRBJ2-1; 10 positions agree with TRBD1. Sample: PBMCs, mostly from graft donor cells, taken 360 days after TCRalphabeta/CD19-depleted stem cell transplant. The origin of this receptor is a male patient aged 5 to 17 who had a stem cell transplant for acute myeloid leukemia, so the T cells may come from the graft donor. The DNA of the CDR3 is TGTGCCACCAGTGATTTCCGGGACAGGGGCACCTACAATGAGCAGTTCTTC. This translates into CATSDFRDRGTYNEQFF.